This is a list of T cell receptor beta chains from one sample in a study of shared clonotypes between healthy human individuals. Profiled with immunoSEQ multiplex PCR; TCRdb holds only in-frame clones, not every one. Altogether roughly 500,000 clones are present, 76% being singletons, with the ten largest covering 10% to 15%. The sequencing sample was made of PBMCs. These receptors were obtained from a middle-aged woman in good health. Some clones in this sample may be carry-over from other donors' samples. Each CDR3 is given with its conserved first and last residue. Fields, in order: J gene, V gene, D gene, clone size, CDR3 protein, CDR3 DNA. The D gene is left open where the match is weak. Part of the rows lack a size; the others show once, few, many or a class for expanded clones.

TRBJ2-1,TRBV7-7,.,.,CASSLGRINEQFF,TGTGCTAGCAGCTTGGGTAGGATCAATGAGCAGTTCTTC
TRBJ2-2,TRBV14,.,.,CASSPGWSGELFF,TGTGCCAGCAGCCCAGGGTGGTCCGGGGAGCTGTTTTTT
TRBJ2-7,TRBV28,.,many,CASRTESHGQSYEQYF,TGTGCCAGCAGAACCGAAAGCCACGGGCAGTCCTACGAGCAGTACTTC
TRBJ2-1,TRBV19,TRBD1,.,CASSIQAGGNEQFF,TGTGCCAGTAGTATTCAGGCAGGGGGCAATGAGCAGTTCTTC
TRBJ1-2,TRBV11-2,TRBD1,once,CASSSDRGHGYTF,TGTGCCAGCAGCTCAGACAGGGGGCATGGCTACACCTTC
TRBJ2-6,TRBV7-6,TRBD2,.,CASSVGGTSSGANVLTF,TGTGCCAGCAGCGTGGGAGGGACTTCCTCTGGGGCCAACGTCCTGACTTTC
TRBJ1-2,TRBV19,TRBD1,.,CASSMDRGSTSTGGYTF,TGTGCCAGTAGTATGGACAGGGGAAGTACCTCAACGGGAGGCTACACCTTC
TRBJ2-2,TRBV19,TRBD2,.,CASTWVAISGSTGELFF,TGTGCCAGTACCTGGGTGGCAATTAGCGGGAGTACCGGGGAGCTGTTTTTT
TRBJ1-4,TRBV6-6,.,few,CASSYPGGPTNEKLFF,TGTGCCAGCAGTTACCCCGGGGGGCCTACTAATGAAAAACTGTTTTTT
TRBJ2-7,TRBV7-8,.,once,CASSSHGTLSEQYF,TGTGCCAGCAGCTCCCACGGGACTCTCAGCGAGCAGTACTTC
TRBJ2-7,TRBV19,.,.,CASSIDSSYEQYF,TGTGCCAGTAGTATAGACTCTTCCTACGAGCAGTACTTC
TRBJ1-5,TRBV18,.,.,CASSPLAVGVSNQPQHF,TGTGCCAGCTCACCACTCGCTGTGGGAGTGAGCAATCAGCCCCAGCATTTT
TRBJ2-5,TRBV28,.,.,CASSKGHYQETQYF,TGTGCCAGCAGCAAGGGACACTACCAAGAGACCCAGTACTTC
TRBJ2-1,TRBV5-5,.,.,CASSLLGEKHNEQFF,TGTGCCAGCAGCCTATTGGGGGAGAAACACAATGAGCAGTTCTTC
TRBJ2-2,TRBV9,TRBD2,.,CASSAHSKREYAGELFF,TGTGCCAGCAGCGCACACTCCAAGCGGGAGTATGCCGGGGAGCTGTTTTTT
TRBJ2-7,TRBV2,TRBD1,.,CASSDGRGKYEQYF,TGTGCCAGCAGTGATGGCAGGGGGAAGTACGAGCAGTACTTC
TRBJ2-7,TRBV19,TRBD1,.,CASSIKRDRDYEQYF,TGTGCCAGTAGTATTAAACGGGACAGGGACTACGAGCAGTACTTC
TRBJ2-7,TRBV6-6,TRBD1,many,CASRSDRGPYEQYF,TGTGCCAGCAGATCCGACAGGGGGCCCTACGAGCAGTACTTC